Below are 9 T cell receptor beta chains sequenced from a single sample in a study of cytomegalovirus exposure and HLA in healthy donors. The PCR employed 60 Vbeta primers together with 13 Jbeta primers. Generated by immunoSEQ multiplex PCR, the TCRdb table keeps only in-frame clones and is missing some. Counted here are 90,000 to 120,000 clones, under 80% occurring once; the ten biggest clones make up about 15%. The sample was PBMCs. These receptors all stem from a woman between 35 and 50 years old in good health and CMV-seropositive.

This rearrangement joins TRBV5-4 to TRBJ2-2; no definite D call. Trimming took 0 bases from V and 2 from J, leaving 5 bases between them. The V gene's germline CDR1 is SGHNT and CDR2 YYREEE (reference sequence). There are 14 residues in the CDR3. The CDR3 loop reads CASSLAVNTGELFF. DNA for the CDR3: TGTGCCAGCAGCTTGGCGGTAAACACCGGGGAGCTGTTTTTT.

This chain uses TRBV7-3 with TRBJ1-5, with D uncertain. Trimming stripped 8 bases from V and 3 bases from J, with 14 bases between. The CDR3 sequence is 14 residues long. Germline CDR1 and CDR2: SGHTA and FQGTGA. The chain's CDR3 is CASRAGSHNQPQHF. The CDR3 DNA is TGTGCCAGCCGTGCAGGCAGCCACAATCAGCCCCAGCATTTT.

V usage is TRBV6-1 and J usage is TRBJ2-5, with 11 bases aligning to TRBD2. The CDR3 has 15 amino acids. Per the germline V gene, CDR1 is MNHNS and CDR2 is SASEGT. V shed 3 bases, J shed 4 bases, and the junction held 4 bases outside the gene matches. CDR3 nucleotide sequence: TGTGCCAGCAGTGATAGCGGGGGGGCCGGAGAGACCCAGTACTTC. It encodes CASSDSGGAGETQYF.

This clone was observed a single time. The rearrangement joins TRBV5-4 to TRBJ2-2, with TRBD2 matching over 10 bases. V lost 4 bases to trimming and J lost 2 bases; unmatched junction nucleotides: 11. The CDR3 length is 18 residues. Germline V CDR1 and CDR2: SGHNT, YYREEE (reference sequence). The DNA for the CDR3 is TGTGCCAGCAGCCCCATCCCTCGACTAGCGGGTAACACCGGGGAGCTGTTTTTT. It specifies CASSPIPRLAGNTGELFF.

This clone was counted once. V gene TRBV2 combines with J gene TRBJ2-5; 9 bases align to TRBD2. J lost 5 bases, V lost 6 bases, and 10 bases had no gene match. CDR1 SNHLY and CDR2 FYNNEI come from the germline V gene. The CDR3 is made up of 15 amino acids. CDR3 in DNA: TGTGCCAGCAGGGAGTCCGGGACTAGCCTGGAGACCCAGTACTTC. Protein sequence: CASRESGTSLETQYF.

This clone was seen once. The CDR3 loop reads CASSGTGGETQYF. CDR3 bases: TGTGCCAGCAGCGGAACAGGGGGGGAGACCCAGTACTTC. The chain employs TRBV7-3 and TRBJ2-5; TRBD1 aligns across 8 bases. Trimming removed 5 bases from V and 5 bases from J; junction bases left unmatched: 4. CDR1 is SGHTA and CDR2 is FQGTGA in the germline V gene. This CDR3 is built from 13 residues.

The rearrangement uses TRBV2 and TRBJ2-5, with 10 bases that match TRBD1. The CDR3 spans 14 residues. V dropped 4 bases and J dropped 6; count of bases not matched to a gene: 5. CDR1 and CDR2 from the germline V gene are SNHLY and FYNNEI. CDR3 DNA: TGTGCCAGCAGTGGCCCGGGACAGGGGCAGACCCAGTACTTC. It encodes CASSGPGQGQTQYF.

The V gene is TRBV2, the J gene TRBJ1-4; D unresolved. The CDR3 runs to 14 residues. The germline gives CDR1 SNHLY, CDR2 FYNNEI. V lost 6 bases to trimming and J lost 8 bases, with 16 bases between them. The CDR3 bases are TGTGCCAGCAGGGCGACATCTGGCCCGGAAAAACTGTTTTTT. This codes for CASRATSGPEKLFF.

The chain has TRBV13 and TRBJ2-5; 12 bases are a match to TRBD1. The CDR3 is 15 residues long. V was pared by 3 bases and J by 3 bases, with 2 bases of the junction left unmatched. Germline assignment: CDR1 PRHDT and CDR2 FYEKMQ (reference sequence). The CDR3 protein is CASSFGTGGEETQYF. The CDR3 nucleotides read TGTGCCAGCAGCTTCGGGACAGGGGGCGAAGAGACCCAGTACTTC.